This T cell receptor (beta chain) is from a study of beta chain features in type 1 diabetes. Broader study findings: Patients' naive, central memory and regulatory TCRB repertoires appeared more alike than those of healthy donors. Shorter templates might be favored by PCR, equally in patients and controls.

Deletions cut 2 bases from V and 5 bases from J, with 7 bases between. The CDR3 has 12 residues. The germline gives CDR1 SQVTM, CDR2 ANQGSEA. CD4+ cells of the naive, central memory, regulatory and stem cell-like memory types were sorted via CD45RO/CCR7/CD25/CD127/CD95/CD27. This clone was detected a few times. Its matching antigen is unknown. Every bit of the isolated RNA underwent reverse transcription, so sequencing read expressed TCRB transcripts. Profiling relied on immunoSEQ multiplex PCR, and the TCRdb table lists in-frame clones only, not all of them. The sample has roughly 610,000 clones; 15% are singletons.

Source material: naive CD4+ T cells from blood. This chain links TRBV29-1 with TRBJ1-5; D is unclear. The receptor's source is a man in his late teens or twenties in good health. The DNA for the CDR3 is TGCAGCGTTGAAACAGCAGATCAGCCCCAGCATTTT. The encoded protein is CSVETADQPQHF.